This T cell receptor beta chain is from a study of blood T cell repertoires in COVID-19. Study background: Spain, Italy and the United States supplied samples that represented acute and convalescent COVID-19. PBMCs, B-cell-depleted T cells, or T cells provided the cDNA or gDNA that made up the material.

This clone has only one observation. Study processing details: Scientists estimated how many nucleated cells there were by amplifying reference gene primers. Libraries were prepared by immunoSEQ multiplex PCR; TCRdb keeps only in-frame clonotypes and omits some of them. V, J and clone size reflect that table, while D and trimming were determined from the DNA. The sample has about 45,000 clones; 85% are singletons. V was cut by 7 bases and J by 6 bases, with 13 bases left in between. The CDR3 length is 13 residues. Germline V gene lookup returns CDR1 SGHTA and CDR2 FQGTGA. This receptor was identified in a man between 45 and 60 years old with active COVID-19. V gene TRBV7-3 combines with J gene TRBJ2-1; tentatively, D is TRBD1 (6 bases). Sequences were obtained from peripheral blood. This CDR3 is CASTETGTNEQFF. The CDR3 DNA follows: TGTGCCAGCACCGAGACAGGAACCAATGAGCAGTTCTTC. Complete variable domain (other parts from reference TRBV7-3 and TRBJ2-1): GAGVSQTPSNKVTEKGKYVELRCDPISGHTALYWYRQSLGQGPEFLIYFQGTGAADDSGLPNDRFFAVRPEGSVSTLKIQRTERGDSAVYLCASTETGTNEQFFGPGTRLTVL.